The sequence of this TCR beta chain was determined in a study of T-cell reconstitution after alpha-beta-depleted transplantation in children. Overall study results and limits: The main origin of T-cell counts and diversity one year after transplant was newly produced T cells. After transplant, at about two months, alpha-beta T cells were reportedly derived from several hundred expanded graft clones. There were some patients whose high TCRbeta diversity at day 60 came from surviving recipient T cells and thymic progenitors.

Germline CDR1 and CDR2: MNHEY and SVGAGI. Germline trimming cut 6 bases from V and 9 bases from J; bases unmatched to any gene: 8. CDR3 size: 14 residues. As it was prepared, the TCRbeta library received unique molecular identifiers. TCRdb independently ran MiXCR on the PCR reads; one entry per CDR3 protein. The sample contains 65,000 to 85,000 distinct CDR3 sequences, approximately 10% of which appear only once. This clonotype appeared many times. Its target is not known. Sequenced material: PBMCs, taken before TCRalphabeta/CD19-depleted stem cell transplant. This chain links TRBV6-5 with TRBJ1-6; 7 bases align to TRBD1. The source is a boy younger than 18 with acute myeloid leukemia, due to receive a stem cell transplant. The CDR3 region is CASRFGTVASPLHF. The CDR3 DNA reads TGTGCCAGCAGATTTGGGACAGTTGCTTCACCCCTCCACTTT.